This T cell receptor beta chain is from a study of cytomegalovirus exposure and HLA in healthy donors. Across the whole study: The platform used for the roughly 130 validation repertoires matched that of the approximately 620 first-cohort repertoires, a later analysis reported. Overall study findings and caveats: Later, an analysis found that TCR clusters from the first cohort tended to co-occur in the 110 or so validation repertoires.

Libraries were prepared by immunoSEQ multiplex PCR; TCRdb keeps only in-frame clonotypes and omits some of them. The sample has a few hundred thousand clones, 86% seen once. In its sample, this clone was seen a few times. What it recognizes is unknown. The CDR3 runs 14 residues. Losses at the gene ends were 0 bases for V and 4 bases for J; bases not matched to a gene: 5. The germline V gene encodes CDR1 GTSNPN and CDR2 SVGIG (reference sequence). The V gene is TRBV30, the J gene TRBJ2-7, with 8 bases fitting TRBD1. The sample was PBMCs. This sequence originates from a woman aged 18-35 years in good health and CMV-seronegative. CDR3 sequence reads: CAWSVRDRRYEQYF. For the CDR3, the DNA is TGTGCCTGGAGTGTGAGGGACAGGAGATACGAGCAGTACTTC.